Listed below are T cell receptor beta chains from one sample, sequenced in a study of cytomegalovirus exposure and HLA in healthy donors. Sequenced by immunoSEQ multiplex PCR; TCRdb stores in-frame clones only, minus some. Found here are under 200,000 clones, 82% of them singletons; the top ten hold around 0.91%. Sequences were obtained from PBMCs. The receptor set was obtained from a girl aged 2-10 years in good health and CMV-seropositive. Both conserved end residues are part of each CDR3. A D gene is named only where the DNA matches it firmly. Clone sizes are given selectively: once, few, many, or a class where the clone is expanded.

V gene	clone size	J gene	D gene	CDR3 protein	CDR3 DNA
TRBV6-5	-	TRBJ2-3	TRBD1	CASSSWTGSTDTQYF	TGTGCCAGCAGTTCCTGGACAGGGAGCACAGATACGCAGTATTTT
TRBV2	-	TRBJ2-2	TRBD2	CASSGTTFGGELFF	TGTGCCAGCAGCGGGACTACCTTCGGCGGGGAGCTGTTTTTT
TRBV6-5	-	TRBJ1-5	TRBD1	CASSRGPNQPQHF	TGTGCCAGCAGTAGGGGGCCCAATCAGCCCCAGCATTTT
TRBV7-9	-	TRBJ1-1	-	CASSLERTEAFF	TGTGCCAGCAGCTTAGAGAGGACTGAAGCTTTCTTT
TRBV30	-	TRBJ2-5	-	CAWSEGGGSETQYF	TGTGCCTGGAGTGAGGGGGGAGGGTCGGAGACCCAGTACTTC
TRBV7-6	-	TRBJ2-1	TRBD2	CASSLVGTSGEQFF	TGTGCCAGCAGCTTAGTTGGGACTAGCGGCGAGCAGTTCTTC
TRBV2	-	TRBJ1-4	-	CARGGATNEKLFF	TGTGCCAGAGGAGGGGCTACTAATGAAAAACTGTTTTTT
TRBV30	once	TRBJ2-2	-	CAWSVDGTNTGELFF	TGTGCCTGGAGTGTAGACGGGACGAACACCGGGGAGCTGTTTTTT
TRBV29-1	-	TRBJ2-3	-	CSVVGGPSSTDTQYF	TGCAGCGTTGTTGGTGGGCCATCTAGCACAGATACGCAGTATTTT
TRBV2	-	TRBJ1-1	-	CASSVEGDEAFF	TGTGCCAGCAGTGTGGAGGGAGATGAAGCTTTCTTT
TRBV28	-	TRBJ2-5	TRBD1	CASSLQGARETQYF	TGTGCCAGCAGTTTACAGGGGGCGCGGGAGACCCAGTACTTC
TRBV5-4	-	TRBJ2-3	TRBD2	CASSLPPSGSTDTQYF	TGTGCCAGCAGCTTGCCCCCTAGCGGGAGCACAGATACGCAGTATTTT
TRBV28	-	TRBJ2-1	-	CASNPRDISHNEQFF	TGTGCCAGCAATCCCCGGGACATCTCTCACAATGAGCAGTTCTTC
TRBV7-2	-	TRBJ2-7	TRBD1	CASSPSRDRASYEQYF	TGTGCCAGCAGCCCATCCCGGGACAGGGCATCCTACGAGCAGTACTTC